One T cell receptor beta chain is described in this entry. Its antigen is not known. Repertoires were generated with immunoSEQ multiplex PCR, while TCRdb's copy carries only in-frame clones and drops some. The top ten hold around 1.6% of the sample, which has over 30,000 clones, 70% to 90% seen once. This record belongs to a study of T cells in narcolepsy. The V end was cut by 5 bases, the J end by 5 bases, with 13 bases between. The germline CDR1 and CDR2 sequences are MNHEY and SMNVEV (reference sequence). The length of the CDR3 is 13 residues. Study results and limitations: Autoreactive HCRT-specific and TRIB2-specific clonotypes were marked in same-patient CSF-versus-blood CD4+ comparisons. Autoreactive clonotypes reportedly recurred in blood of same and different patients, not controls.

The chain is built from TRBV27 and TRBJ2-7; perhaps TRBD1 as D (6 bases). The sample consisted of CD45RA- memory CD4+ T cells from PBMCs. This receptor was obtained from a human donor with narcolepsy. The CDR3 loop reads CASSRQGFNEQYF. The CDR3 DNA reads as TGTGCCAGCAGTAGGCAGGGGTTCAACGAGCAGTACTTC.